This T cell receptor (beta chain) was observed in a study of shared clonotypes between healthy human individuals. The study, taken as a whole, reports: Roughly 4.6% of naive CD4 clonotypes were common to a handful of donors.

This table comes from immunoSEQ multiplex PCR, and its TCRdb copy is limited to in-frame clones, with some not included. The sample comprises about a million clones, around 75% of which are singletons, and over 1.3% rests with the top ten. Details on this clone: The antigen is not known.

CDR1 and CDR2 (germline): MNHEY, SVGAGI. The length of the CDR3 is 14 residues. Trimming took off 0 bases at V and 0 bases at J, with 6 bases between the two ends. The source of this sequence is a man younger than 30 in good health. The rearrangement links TRBV6-5 to TRBJ2-7; D is unclear. The sequenced material came from memory CD4+ T cells sorted from blood. Subset specified: CD45RA-negative fraction. CDR3 loop: CASSYSVSSYEQYF. CDR3 bases: TGTGCCAGCAGTTACTCGGTCTCCTCCTACGAGCAGTACTTC.